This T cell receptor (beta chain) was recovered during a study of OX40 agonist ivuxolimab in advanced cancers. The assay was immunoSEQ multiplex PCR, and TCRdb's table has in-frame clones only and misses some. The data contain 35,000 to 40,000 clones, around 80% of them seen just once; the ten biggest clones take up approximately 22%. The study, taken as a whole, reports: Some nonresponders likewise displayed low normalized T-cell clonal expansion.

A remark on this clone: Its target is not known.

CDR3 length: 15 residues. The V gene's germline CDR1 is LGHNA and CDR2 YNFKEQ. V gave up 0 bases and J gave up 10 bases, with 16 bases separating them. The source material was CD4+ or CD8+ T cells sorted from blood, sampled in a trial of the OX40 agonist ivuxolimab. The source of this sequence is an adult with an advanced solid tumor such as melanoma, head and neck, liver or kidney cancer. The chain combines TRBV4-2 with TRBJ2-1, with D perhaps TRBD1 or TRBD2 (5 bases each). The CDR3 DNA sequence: TGTGCCAGCAGCCAAGAGGGAGCGACAGTTGGGGAGCAGTTCTTC. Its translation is CASSQEGATVGEQFF.